The clone carrying this TCR beta chain was seen once. Its antigen is unknown. The entry originates in a study of circulating and synovial CD4+ cells in juvenile arthritis. Generated by immunoSEQ multiplex PCR, the TCRdb table keeps only in-frame clones and is missing some. In the table there are 30,000 to 40,000 clones, about 95% of which are singletons. This CDR3 region has 13 residues. The V gene end was trimmed by 7 bases and the J gene end by 0 bases; junction bases not matched to a gene: 3. Germline-derived CDR1 and CDR2 are SQVTM and ANQGSEA. Whole-study findings and limits: Bulk blood CD4 samples held at least an order of magnitude more or fewer genomes than CPL. Circulating pathogenic-like lymphocytes shared a substantially higher fraction of CDR3 sequences with synovium than bulk blood.

The clonotype was recovered from a human donor with juvenile idiopathic arthritis. The sequenced sample consisted of CD4+ T cells from blood. The gene calls are TRBV29-1 and TRBJ2-3, with TRBD1 matching over 8 bases. The CDR3 coding sequence is TGCAGCGGGCGACAGGGGAGCACAGATACGCAGTATTTT. Protein product: CSGRQGSTDTQYF.